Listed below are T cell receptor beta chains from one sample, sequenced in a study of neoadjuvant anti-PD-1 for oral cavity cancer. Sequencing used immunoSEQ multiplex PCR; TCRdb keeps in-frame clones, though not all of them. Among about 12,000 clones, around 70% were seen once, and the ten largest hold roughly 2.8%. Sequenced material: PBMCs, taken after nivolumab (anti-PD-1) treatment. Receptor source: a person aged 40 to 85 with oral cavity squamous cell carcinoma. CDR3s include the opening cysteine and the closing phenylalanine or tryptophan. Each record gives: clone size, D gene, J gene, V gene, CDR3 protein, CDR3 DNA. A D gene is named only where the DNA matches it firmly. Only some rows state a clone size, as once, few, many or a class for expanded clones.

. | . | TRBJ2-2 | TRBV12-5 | CASGLVLDRGYTGELFF | TGTGCTAGTGGTTTGGTACTTGATAGGGGGTACACCGGGGAGCTGTTTTTT
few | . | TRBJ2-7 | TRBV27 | CASSSKYEQYF | TGTGCCAGCAGTTCCAAATACGAGCAGTACTTC
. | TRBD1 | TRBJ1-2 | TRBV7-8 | CASSLTGTGVNYGYTF | TGTGCCAGCAGCTTAACGGGGACAGGGGTTAACTATGGCTACACCTTC
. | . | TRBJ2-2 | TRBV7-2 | CASSLNSGWTSTGELFF | TGTGCCAGCAGCTTAAATTCCGGGTGGACGAGCACCGGGGAGCTGTTTTTT
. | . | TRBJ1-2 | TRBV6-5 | CASSLAMGAYGYTF | TGTGCCAGCAGTTTGGCGATGGGAGCCTATGGCTACACCTTC
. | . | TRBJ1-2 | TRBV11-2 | CASSSLGGLRRSNGYTF | TGTGCCAGCAGTTCCCTAGGTGGACTCCGGCGATCTAATGGCTACACCTTC
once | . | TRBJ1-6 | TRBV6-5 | CASTAGARSPLHF | TGTGCCAGCACCGCAGGGGCGAGGTCACCCCTCCACTTT
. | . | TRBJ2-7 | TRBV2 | CASTGFYEQYF | TGTGCCAGCACTGGATTTTACGAGCAGTACTTC
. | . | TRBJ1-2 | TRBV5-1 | CASSLGPGGYGYTF | TGCGCCAGCAGCTTGGGTCCCGGGGGCTATGGCTACACCTTC
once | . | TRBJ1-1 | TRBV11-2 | CASSLTLTRGTEAFF | TGTGCCAGCAGCTTAACCCTGACAAGAGGGACTGAAGCTTTCTTT
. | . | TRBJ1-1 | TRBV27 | CASSLWGGNTEAFF | TGTGCCAGCAGTTTATGGGGGGGGAACACTGAAGCTTTCTTT
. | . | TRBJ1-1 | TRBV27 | CASSLNLNTEAFF | TGTGCCAGCAGTTTGAACTTGAACACTGAAGCTTTCTTT
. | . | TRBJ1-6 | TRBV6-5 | CASSRTADPTSPLHF | TGTGCCAGCAGCCGGACAGCTGACCCTACTTCACCCCTCCACTTT
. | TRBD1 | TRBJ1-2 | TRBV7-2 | CASSSQGAHNYGYTF | TGTGCCAGCAGCTCCCAGGGGGCACATAACTATGGCTACACCTTC
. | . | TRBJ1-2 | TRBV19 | CASRPDPGHFYGYTF | TGTGCCAGTAGACCCGACCCGGGACACTTCTATGGCTACACCTTC
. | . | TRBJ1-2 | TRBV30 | CAWSVQGVAGGYTF | TGTGCCTGGAGTGTACAGGGTGTTGCAGGGGGCTACACCTTC
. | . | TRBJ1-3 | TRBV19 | CASSIPPATGFGNTIYF | TGTGCCAGTAGTATACCGCCCGCGACAGGATTTGGAAACACCATATATTTT
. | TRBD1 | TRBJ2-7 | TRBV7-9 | CASSLGGQGFHEQYF | TGTGCCAGCAGCTTAGGGGGACAGGGGTTCCACGAGCAGTACTTC
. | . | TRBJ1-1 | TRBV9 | CASSVDGGEAFF | TGTGCCAGCAGCGTAGACGGAGGTGAAGCTTTCTTT
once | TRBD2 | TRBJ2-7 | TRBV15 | CATSRDLAGKQYF | TGTGCCACCAGCAGAGACCTAGCGGGGAAACAGTACTTC
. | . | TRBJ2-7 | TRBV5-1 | CASSGGTENYEQYF | TGCGCCAGCAGCGGCGGGACGGAGAACTACGAGCAGTACTTC
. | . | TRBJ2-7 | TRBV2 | CASSQDRMGLYEQYF | TGTGCCAGCAGCCAAGACAGGATGGGTTTATACGAGCAGTACTTC
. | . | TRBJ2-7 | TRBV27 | CASSFGVIYEQYF | TGTGCCAGCAGTTTTGGGGTAATCTACGAGCAGTACTTC
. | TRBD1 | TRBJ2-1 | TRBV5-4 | CASSWTGKTYNEQFF | TGTGCCAGCAGCTGGACAGGGAAAACCTACAATGAGCAGTTCTTC
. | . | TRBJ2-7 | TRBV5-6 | CASSLGRTEQYF | TGTGCCAGCAGCTTGGGCCGCACCGAGCAGTACTTC
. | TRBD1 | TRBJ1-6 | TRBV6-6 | CASKDRAWVYNSPLHF | TGTGCCAGCAAGGACAGGGCTTGGGTCTATAATTCACCCCTCCACTTT
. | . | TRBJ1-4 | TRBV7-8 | CASSLGTAEKLFF | TGTGCCAGCAGCTTAGGGACGGCAGAAAAACTGTTTTTT
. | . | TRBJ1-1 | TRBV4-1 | CASSRSRGIQYGTEAFF | TGCGCCAGCAGCCGCTCGAGGGGCATCCAGTACGGCACTGAAGCTTTCTTT
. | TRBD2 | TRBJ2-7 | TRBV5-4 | CASSTTSGSIYEQYF | TGTGCCAGCAGTACGACTAGCGGGAGTATCTACGAGCAGTACTTC
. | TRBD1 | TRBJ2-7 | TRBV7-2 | CASSLGTGGVYEQYF | TGTGCCAGCAGCTTAGGGACAGGGGGCGTTTACGAGCAGTACTTC
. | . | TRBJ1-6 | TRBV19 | CASSIGGAPLHF | TGTGCCAGTAGTATCGGGGGAGCACCCCTCCACTTT
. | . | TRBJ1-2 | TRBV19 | CASSIGGTDNYGYTF | TGTGCCAGTAGTATAGGTGGGACGGATAACTATGGCTACACCTTC
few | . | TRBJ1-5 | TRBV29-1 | CSVSLPPSSNQPQHF | TGCAGCGTTTCCCTCCCCCCGAGTAGCAATCAGCCCCAGCATTTT
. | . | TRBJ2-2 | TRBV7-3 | CASSLAGELFF | TGTGCCAGCAGCTTAGCCGGGGAGCTGTTTTTT
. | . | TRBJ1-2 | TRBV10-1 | CASSESQAYGYTF | TGCGCCAGCAGTGAGTCCCAGGCCTATGGCTACACCTTC
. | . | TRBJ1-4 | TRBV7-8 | CASSPRGTNEKLFF | TGTGCCAGCAGCCCCAGGGGAACTAATGAAAAACTGTTTTTT
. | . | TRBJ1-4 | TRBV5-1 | CASSRTGMNEKLFF | TGCGCCAGCAGCAGGACGGGCATGAATGAAAAACTGTTTTTT
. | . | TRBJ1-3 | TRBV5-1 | CASSPDRAGSGNTIYF | TGCGCCAGCAGTCCAGACCGGGCGGGCTCTGGAAACACCATATATTTT
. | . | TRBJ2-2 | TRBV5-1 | CASSIRDGIGELFF | TGCGCCAGCAGCATCCGGGACGGGATCGGGGAGCTGTTTTTT
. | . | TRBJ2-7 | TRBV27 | CASSLSYGGAYEQYF | TGTGCCAGCAGTTTATCGTACGGGGGAGCCTACGAGCAGTACTTC
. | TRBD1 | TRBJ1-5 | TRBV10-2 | CASHRGPGQPQHF | TGCGCCAGTCACAGGGGGCCGGGTCAGCCCCAGCATTTT
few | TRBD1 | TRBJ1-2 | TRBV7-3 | CASSLGQGRVYGYTF | TGTGCCAGCAGCCTCGGACAGGGGAGGGTCTATGGCTACACCTTC
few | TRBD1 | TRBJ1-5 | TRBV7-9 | CASSNSPDRGHQPQHF | TGTGCCAGCAGCAACTCCCCGGACAGGGGCCACCAGCCCCAGCATTTT
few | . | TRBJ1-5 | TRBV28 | CASSAGGNQPQHF | TGTGCCAGCAGCGCGGGTGGCAATCAGCCCCAGCATTTT
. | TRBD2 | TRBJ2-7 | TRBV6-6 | CASSYRREGLGEQYF | TGTGCCAGCAGTTATAGGCGGGAGGGGTTGGGCGAGCAGTACTTC
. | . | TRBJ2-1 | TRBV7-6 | CASTPGRTNYNEQFF | TGTGCCAGCACCCCGGGACGGACAAACTACAATGAGCAGTTCTTC
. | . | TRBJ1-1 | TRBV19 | CASIKFRPGRGNTEAFF | TGTGCCAGTATTAAATTTCGCCCAGGTCGGGGAAACACTGAAGCTTTCTTT
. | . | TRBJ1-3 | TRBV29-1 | CSVEIFGMGNTIYF | TGCAGCGTTGAAATTTTTGGTATGGGAAACACCATATATTTT
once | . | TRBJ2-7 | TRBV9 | CASSVEYGEQYF | TGTGCCAGCAGCGTAGAGTATGGCGAGCAGTACTTC
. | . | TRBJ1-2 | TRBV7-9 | CASSRGRLYGYTF | TGTGCCAGCAGCCGTGGACGCTTATATGGCTACACCTTC
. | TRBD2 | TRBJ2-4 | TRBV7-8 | CASSLSGRLGKNIQYF | TGTGCCAGCAGCTTAAGCGGGAGACTAGGCAAAAACATTCAGTACTTC
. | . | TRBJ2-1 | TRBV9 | CASSTRASNNEQFF | TGTGCCAGCAGCACCCGAGCCAGCAACAATGAGCAGTTCTTC
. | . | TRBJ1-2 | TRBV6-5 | CASSAGTYGYTF | TGTGCCAGCAGTGCCGGGACATATGGCTACACCTTC
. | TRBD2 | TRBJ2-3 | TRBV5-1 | CASSQGLAGGLWGDTQYF | TGCGCCAGCAGCCAAGGACTGGCGGGGGGGCTGTGGGGTGATACGCAGTATTTT